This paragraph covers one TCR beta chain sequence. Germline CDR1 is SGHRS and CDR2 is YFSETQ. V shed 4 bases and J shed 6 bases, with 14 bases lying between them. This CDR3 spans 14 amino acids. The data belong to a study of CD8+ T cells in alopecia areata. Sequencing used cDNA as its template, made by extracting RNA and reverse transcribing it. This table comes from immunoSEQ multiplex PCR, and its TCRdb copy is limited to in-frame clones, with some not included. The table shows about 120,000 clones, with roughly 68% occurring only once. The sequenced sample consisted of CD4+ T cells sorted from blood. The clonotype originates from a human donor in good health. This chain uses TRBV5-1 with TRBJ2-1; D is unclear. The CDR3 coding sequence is TGCGCCAGCAGCCTAGGTGCGGTAGGCAATGAGCAGTTCTTC. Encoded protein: CASSLGAVGNEQFF.